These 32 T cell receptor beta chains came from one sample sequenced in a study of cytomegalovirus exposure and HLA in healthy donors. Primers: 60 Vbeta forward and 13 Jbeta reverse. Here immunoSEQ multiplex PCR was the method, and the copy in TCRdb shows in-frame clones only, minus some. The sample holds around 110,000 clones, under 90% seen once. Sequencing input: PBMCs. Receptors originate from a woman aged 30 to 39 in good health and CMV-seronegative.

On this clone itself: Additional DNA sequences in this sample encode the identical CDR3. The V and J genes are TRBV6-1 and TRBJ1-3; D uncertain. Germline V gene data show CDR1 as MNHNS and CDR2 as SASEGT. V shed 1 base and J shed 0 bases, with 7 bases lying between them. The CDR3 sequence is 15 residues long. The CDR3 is CASSEGGYSGNTIYF. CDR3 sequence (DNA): TGTGCCAGCAGTGAAGGCGGCTACTCTGGAAACACCATATATTTT.

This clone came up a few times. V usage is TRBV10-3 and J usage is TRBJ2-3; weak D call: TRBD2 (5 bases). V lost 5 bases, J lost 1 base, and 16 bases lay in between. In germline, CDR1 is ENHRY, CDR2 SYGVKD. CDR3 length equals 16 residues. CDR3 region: CAISSGAEVRTDTQYF. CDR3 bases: TGTGCCATCAGTTCAGGCGCGGAGGTCCGCACAGATACGCAGTATTTT.

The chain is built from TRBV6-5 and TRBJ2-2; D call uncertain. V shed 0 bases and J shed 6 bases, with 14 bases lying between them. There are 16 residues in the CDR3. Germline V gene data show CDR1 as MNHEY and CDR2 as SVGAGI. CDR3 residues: CASSYSVLSRAGELFF. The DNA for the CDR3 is TGTGCCAGCAGTTACTCGGTCCTTAGTAGAGCCGGGGAGCTGTTTTTT.

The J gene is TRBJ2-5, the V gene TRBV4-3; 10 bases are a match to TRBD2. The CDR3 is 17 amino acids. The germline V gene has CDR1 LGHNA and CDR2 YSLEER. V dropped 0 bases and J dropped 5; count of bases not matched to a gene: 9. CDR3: CASSQDGASGSGETQYF. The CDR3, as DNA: TGCGCCAGCAGCCAAGATGGGGCTAGCGGGAGTGGTGAGACCCAGTACTTC.

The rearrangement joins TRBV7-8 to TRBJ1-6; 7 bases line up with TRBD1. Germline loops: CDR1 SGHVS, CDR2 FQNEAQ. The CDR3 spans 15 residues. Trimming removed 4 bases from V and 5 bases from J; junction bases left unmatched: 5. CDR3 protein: CASSSVRGNNSPLHF. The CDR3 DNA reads TGTGCCAGCAGCTCCGTCAGGGGGAATAATTCACCCCTCCACTTT.

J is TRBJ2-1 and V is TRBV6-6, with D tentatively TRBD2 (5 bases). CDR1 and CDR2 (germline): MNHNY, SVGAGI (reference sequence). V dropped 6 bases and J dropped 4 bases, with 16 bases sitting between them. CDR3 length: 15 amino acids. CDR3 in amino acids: CASRGAGESYNEQFF. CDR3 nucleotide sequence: TGTGCCAGCAGGGGAGCCGGAGAGTCATACAATGAGCAGTTCTTC.

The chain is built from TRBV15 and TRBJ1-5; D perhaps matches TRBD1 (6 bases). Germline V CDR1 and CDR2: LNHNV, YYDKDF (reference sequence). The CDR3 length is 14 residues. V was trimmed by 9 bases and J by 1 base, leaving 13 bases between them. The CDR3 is CATNEGGSNQPQHF. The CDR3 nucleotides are TGTGCCACGAACGAGGGGGGGAGCAATCAGCCCCAGCATTTT. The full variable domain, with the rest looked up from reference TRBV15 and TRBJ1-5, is DAMVIQNPRYQVTQFGKPVTLSCSQTLNHNVMYWYQQKSSQAPKLLFHYYDKDFNNEADTPDNFQSRRPNTSFCFLDIRSPGLGDTAMYLCATNEGGSNQPQHFGDGTRLSIL.

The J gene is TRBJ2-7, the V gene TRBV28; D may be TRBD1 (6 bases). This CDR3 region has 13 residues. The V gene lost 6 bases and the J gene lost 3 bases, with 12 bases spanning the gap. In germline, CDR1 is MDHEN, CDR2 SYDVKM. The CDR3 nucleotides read TGTGCCAGCAGATCTCGGGACAACTACGAGCAGTACTTC. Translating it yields CASRSRDNYEQYF.

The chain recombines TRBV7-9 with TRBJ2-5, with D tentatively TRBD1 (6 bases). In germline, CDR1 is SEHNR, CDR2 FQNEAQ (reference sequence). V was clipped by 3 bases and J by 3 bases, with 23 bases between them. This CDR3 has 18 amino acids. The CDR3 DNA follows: TGTGCCAGCAGCTTCTCAGGGGAGAGGCCCGAATTCGAAGAGACCCAGTACTTC. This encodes CASSFSGERPEFEETQYF.

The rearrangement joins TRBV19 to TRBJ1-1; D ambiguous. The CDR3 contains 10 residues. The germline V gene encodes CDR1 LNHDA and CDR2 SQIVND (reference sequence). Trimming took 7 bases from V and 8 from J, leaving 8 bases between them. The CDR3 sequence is CASKSGEAFF. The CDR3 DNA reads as TGTGCCAGTAAGTCAGGCGAAGCTTTCTTT.

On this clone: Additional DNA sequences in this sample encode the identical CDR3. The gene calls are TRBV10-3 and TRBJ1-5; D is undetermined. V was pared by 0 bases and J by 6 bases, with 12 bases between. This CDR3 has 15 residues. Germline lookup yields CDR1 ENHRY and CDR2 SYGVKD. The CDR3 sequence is CAISESRQPSQPQHF. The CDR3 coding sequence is TGTGCCATCAGTGAGTCCCGACAACCCAGTCAGCCCCAGCATTTT.

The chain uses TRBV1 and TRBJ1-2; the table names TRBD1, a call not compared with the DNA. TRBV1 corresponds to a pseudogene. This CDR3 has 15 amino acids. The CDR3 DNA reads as TGCACCAGCAGCCCGTTCATGACAGGGGACTATGGCTACACCTTC. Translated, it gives CTSSPFMTGDYGYTF.

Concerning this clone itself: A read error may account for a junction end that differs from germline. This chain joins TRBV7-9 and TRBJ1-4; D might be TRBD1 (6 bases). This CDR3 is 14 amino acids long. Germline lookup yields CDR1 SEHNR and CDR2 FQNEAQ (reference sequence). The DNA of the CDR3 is TGTTCCAGCAGCCCCTCAGGGGCTAATGAAAAACTGTTTTTT. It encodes CSSSPSGANEKLFF.

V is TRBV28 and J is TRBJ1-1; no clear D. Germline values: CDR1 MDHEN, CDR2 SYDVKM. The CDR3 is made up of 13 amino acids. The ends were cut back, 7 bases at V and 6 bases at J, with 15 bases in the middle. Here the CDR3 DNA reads TGTGCCAGCACGGAGGGTTTAAGGGCTGAAGCTTTCTTT. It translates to CASTEGLRAEAFF.

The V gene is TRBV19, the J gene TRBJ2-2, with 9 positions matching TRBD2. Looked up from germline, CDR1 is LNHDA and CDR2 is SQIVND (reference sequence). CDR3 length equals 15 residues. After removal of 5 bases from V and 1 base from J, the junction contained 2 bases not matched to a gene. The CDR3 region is CASSLLAGNTGELFF. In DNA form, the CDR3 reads TGTGCCAGTAGTTTACTAGCGGGGAACACCGGGGAGCTGTTTTTT.

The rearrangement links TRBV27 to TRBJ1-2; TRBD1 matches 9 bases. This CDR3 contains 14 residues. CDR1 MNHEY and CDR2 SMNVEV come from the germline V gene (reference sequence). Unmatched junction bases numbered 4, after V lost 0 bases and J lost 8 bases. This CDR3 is CASSLSWTGEGYTF. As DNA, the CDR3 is TGTGCCAGCAGTTTATCATGGACAGGGGAGGGCTACACCTTC.

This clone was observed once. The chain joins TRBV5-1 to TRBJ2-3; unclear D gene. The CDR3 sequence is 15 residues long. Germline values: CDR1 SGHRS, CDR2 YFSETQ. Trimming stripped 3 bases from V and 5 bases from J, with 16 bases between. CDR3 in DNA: TGCGCCAGCAGCTGGTTTGGGCCGAACAGAGATACGCAGTATTTT. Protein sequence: CASSWFGPNRDTQYF. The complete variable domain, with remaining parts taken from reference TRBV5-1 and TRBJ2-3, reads KAGVTQTPRYLIKTRGQQVTLSCSPISGHRSVSWYQQTPGQGLQFLFEYFSETQRNKGNFPGRFSGRQFSNSRSEMNVSTLELGDSALYLCASSWFGPNRDTQYFGPGTRLTVL.

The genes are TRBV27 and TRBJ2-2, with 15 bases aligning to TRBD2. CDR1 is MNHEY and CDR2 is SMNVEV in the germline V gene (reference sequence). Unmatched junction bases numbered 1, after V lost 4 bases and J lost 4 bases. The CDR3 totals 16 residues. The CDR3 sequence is CASSWGLAGGTGELFF. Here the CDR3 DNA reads TGTGCCAGCAGTTGGGGACTAGCGGGAGGCACCGGGGAGCTGTTTTTT.

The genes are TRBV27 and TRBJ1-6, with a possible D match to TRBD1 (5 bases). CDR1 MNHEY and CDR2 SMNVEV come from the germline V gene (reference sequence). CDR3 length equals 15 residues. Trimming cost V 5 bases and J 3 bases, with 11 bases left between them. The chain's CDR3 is CASSTPGGYNSPLHF. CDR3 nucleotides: TGTGCCAGCAGTACCCCCGGGGGCTATAATTCACCCCTCCACTTT.

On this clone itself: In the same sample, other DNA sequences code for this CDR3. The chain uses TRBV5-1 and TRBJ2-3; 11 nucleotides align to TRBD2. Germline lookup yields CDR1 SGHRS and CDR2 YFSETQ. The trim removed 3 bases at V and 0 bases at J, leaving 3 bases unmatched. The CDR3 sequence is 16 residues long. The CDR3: CASSSGTSGSTDTQYF. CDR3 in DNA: TGCGCCAGCAGCTCTGGGACTAGCGGAAGCACAGATACGCAGTATTTT.

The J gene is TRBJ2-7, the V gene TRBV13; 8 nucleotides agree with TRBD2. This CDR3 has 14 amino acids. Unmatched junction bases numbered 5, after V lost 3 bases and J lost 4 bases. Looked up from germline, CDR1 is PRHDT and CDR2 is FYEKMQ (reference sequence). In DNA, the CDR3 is TGTGCCAGCAGCTTCCCGGGAGGGCATTACGAGCAGTACTTC. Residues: CASSFPGGHYEQYF.

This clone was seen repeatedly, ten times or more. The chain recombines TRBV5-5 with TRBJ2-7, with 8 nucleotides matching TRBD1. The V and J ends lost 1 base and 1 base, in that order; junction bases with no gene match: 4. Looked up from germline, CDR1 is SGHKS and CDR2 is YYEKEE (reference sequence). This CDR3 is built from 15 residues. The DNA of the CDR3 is TGTGCCAGCAGCTTGAAGGACAGGGATTCCTACGAGCAGTACTTC. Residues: CASSLKDRDSYEQYF.

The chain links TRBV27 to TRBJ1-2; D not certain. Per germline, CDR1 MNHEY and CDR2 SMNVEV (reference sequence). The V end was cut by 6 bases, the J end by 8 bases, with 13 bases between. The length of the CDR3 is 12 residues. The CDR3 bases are TGTGCCAGCAGGAGCGGCTTAATGGGCTACACCTTC. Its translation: CASRSGLMGYTF.

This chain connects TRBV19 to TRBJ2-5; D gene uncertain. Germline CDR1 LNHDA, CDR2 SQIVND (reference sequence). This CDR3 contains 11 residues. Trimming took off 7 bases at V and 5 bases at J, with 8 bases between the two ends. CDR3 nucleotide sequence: TGTGCCAGTACCCAGTACGAGACCCAGTACTTC. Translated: CASTQYETQYF.

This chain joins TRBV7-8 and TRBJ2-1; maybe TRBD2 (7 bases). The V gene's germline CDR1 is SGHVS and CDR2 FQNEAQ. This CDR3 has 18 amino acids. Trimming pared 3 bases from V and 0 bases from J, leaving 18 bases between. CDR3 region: CASSFLRGGRRSYNEQFF. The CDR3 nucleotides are TGTGCCAGCAGCTTCCTGAGGGGGGGGAGGCGCTCCTACAATGAGCAGTTCTTC.

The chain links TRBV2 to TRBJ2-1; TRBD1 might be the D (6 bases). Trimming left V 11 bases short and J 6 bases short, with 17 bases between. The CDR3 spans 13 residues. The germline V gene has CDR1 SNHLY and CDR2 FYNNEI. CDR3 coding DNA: TGTGCCGAGGAGATACAGGGAATCAATGAGCAGTTCTTC. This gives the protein CAEEIQGINEQFF.

The CDR3, as DNA: TGCGCCAGCAGCCCCTCGCGAGGTAGCGGGGGCTACGAGCAGTACTTC. It yields the protein CASSPSRGSGGYEQYF. The chain uses TRBV4-3 and TRBJ2-7; 9 bases match TRBD2. Germline values: CDR1 LGHNA, CDR2 YSLEER. Germline trimming cut 4 bases from V and 3 bases from J; bases unmatched to any gene: 10. The CDR3 length is 16 residues.

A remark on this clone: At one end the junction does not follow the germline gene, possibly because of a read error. The CDR3 region is CASSLPEVYAYTF. The CDR3 DNA sequence: TGTGCCAGCAGTTTGCCAGAGGTATATGCCTACACCTTC. This chain joins TRBV28 and TRBJ1-2; no reliable D call. The length of the CDR3 is 13 residues. The germline V gene has CDR1 MDHEN and CDR2 SYDVKM.

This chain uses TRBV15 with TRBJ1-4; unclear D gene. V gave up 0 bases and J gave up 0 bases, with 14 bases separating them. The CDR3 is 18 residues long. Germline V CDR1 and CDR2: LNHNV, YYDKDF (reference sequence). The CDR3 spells CATSRDLWAATTNEKLFF. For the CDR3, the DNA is TGTGCCACCAGCAGAGATCTTTGGGCAGCAACAACTAATGAAAAACTGTTTTTT.

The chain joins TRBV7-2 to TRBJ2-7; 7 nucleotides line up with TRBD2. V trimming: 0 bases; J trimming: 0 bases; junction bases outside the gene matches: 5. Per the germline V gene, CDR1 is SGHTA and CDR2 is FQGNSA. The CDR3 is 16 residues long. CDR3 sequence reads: CASSLAIGEGSYEQYF. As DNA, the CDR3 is TGTGCCAGCAGCTTAGCTATTGGGGAGGGCTCCTACGAGCAGTACTTC. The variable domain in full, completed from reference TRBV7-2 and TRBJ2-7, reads GAGVSQSPSNKVTEKGKDVELRCDPISGHTALYWYRQSLGQGLEFLIYFQGNSAPDKSGLPSDRFSAERTGGSVSTLTIQRTQQEDSAVYLCASSLAIGEGSYEQYFGPGTRLTVT.

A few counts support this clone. CDR3 sequence reads: CASMRGGTEQYF. CDR3 nucleotides: TGTGCCAGCATGAGGGGCGGGACGGAGCAGTACTTC. This rearrangement joins TRBV28 to TRBJ2-7; a possible D gene is TRBD2 (6 bases). This CDR3 spans 12 amino acids. V lost 7 bases, J lost 7 bases, and 14 bases lay in between. Germline V gives CDR1 MDHEN, CDR2 SYDVKM.

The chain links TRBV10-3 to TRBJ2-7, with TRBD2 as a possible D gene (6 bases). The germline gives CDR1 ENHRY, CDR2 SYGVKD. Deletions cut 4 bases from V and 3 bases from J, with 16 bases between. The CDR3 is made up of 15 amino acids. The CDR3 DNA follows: TGTGCCATCAGTGGGGGAGGCTCCAAAGTCTACGAGCAGTACTTC. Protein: CAISGGGSKVYEQYF.